These T cell receptor beta chains were read from a single sample in a study of T-cell reconstitution after alpha-beta-depleted transplantation in children. TCRdb redid the calling of the PCR reads with MiXCR, one entry per CDR3 protein. The sample records about a million distinct CDR3 sequences, around 30% being singletons. Sequenced here: PBMCs, mostly from graft donor cells, sampled 360 days after TCRalphabeta/CD19-depleted stem cell transplant. These receptors all come from a boy under two years old who had a stem cell transplant for SCID, so the T cells may come from the graft donor. The CDR3 runs from the conserved cysteine through the conserved F or W. A D gene is named only where the DNA matches it firmly. Size is stated for part of the rows, as once, few or many counts, or as a class when the clone is expanded.

TRBJ1-2	NA	TRBV19	NA	CASSIDRRYGYTF	TGTGCCAGTAGTATCGACAGGCGCTATGGCTACACCTTC
TRBJ1-6	NA	TRBV12-3/TRBV12-4	NA	CASTGDNSPLHF	TGTGCCAGCACAGGGGATAATTCACCCCTCCACTTT
TRBJ1-4	NA	TRBV5-1	NA	CASSSVGGEKLFF	TGCGCCAGCAGCTCTGTCGGGGGGGAAAAACTGTTTTTT
TRBJ2-3	NA	TRBV28	NA	CASSFQPGGSDTQYF	TGTGCCAGCAGTTTCCAGCCCGGTGGGTCAGATACGCAGTATTTT
TRBJ2-7	NA	TRBV7-9	NA	CASSLPPEQYF	TGTGCCAGCAGCTTACCTCCCGAGCAGTACTTC
TRBJ2-1	NA	TRBV4-1	NA	CASSQEGQGYNEQFF	TGCGCCAGCAGCCAAGAGGGGCAGGGCTACAATGAGCAGTTCTTC
TRBJ2-3	TRBD2	TRBV9	many	CASSVKEGLAGRGDTQYF	TGTGCCAGCAGCGTAAAGGAGGGACTAGCGGGGAGGGGAGATACGCAGTATTTT
TRBJ2-6	NA	TRBV5-1	NA	CASSLTGIGANVLTF	TGCGCCAGCAGCTTGACAGGGATCGGGGCCAACGTCCTGACTTTC
TRBJ2-3	TRBD2	TRBV12-3/TRBV12-4	NA	CASSFRGGATDTQYF	TGTGCCAGCAGTTTCCGCGGGGGGGCCACAGATACGCAGTATTTT
TRBJ2-4	NA	TRBV4-1	many	CASSRGTPYPIAKNIQYF	TGCGCCAGCAGCCGGGGAACACCATATCCAATAGCCAAAAACATTCAGTACTTC
TRBJ2-5	NA	TRBV5-1	NA	CASSLRAGSQETQYF	TGCGCCAGCAGCTTGAGGGCAGGGTCTCAAGAGACCCAGTACTTC
TRBJ2-3	TRBD2	TRBV29-1	NA	CSVAGRVDLYPDTQYF	TGCAGCGTTGCAGGGAGGGTAGACCTGTACCCAGATACGCAGTATTTT
TRBJ2-3	NA	TRBV2	few	CASSPGGHRGLTTQYF	TGTGCCAGCAGTCCCGGAGGACACCGGGGCCTGACGACGCAGTATTTT
TRBJ1-1	TRBD1	TRBV6-1	NA	CASPGGLNTEAFF	TGTGCCAGCCCAGGGGGTCTAAACACTGAAGCTTTCTTT
TRBJ2-7	TRBD1	TRBV12-3/TRBV12-4	NA	CASSKTGNYEQYF	TGTGCCAGCAGTAAGACAGGGAACTACGAGCAGTACTTC
TRBJ2-2	TRBD1	TRBV12-3/TRBV12-4	few	CASSLGQGLWTGELFF	TGTGCCAGCAGTCTCGGACAGGGACTGTGGACCGGGGAGCTGTTTTTT
TRBJ1-5	NA	TRBV4-1	many	CASSQWTGNQPQHF	TGCGCCAGCAGTCAGTGGACTGGGAATCAGCCCCAGCATTTT
TRBJ1-2	NA	TRBV12-3/TRBV12-4	few	CASSSRQTYGYTF	TGTGCCAGCAGTTCACGACAGACCTATGGCTACACCTTC
TRBJ2-2	TRBD1	TRBV3-1	NA	CASSQNSGGAGELFF	TGTGCCAGCAGCCAAAATTCAGGGGGTGCCGGGGAGCTGTTTTTT
TRBJ2-2	TRBD1	TRBV5-1	few	CASSRAGTGYNTGELFF	TGCGCCAGCAGCCGGGCCGGGACAGGGTACAACACCGGGGAGCTGTTTTTT
TRBJ2-1	TRBD2	TRBV12-3/TRBV12-4	NA	CASSGASRGTYNEQFF	TGTGCCAGCAGTGGGGCCTCGCGGGGGACTTACAATGAGCAGTTCTTC
TRBJ2-5	NA	TRBV18	NA	CASSPSTEETQYF	TGTGCCAGCTCACCATCGACAGAGGAGACCCAGTACTTC
TRBJ2-2	NA	TRBV20-1	NA	CSASNGGAGELFF	TGCAGTGCTAGTAATGGAGGGGCCGGGGAGCTGTTTTTT
TRBJ2-5	NA	TRBV5-1	NA	CASSLGQARETQYF	TGCGCCAGCAGCTTGGGACAGGCCCGAGAGACCCAGTACTTC
TRBJ2-5	NA	TRBV5-1	few	CASSTRWGGETQYF	TGCGCCAGCAGCACCCGGTGGGGTGGAGAGACCCAGTACTTC
TRBJ2-4	NA	TRBV12-3/TRBV12-4	NA	CASSLRLGIQYF	TGTGCCAGCAGTTTACGGCTCGGCATTCAGTACTTC
TRBJ1-3	NA	TRBV20-1	few	CSATVSGNTIYF	TGCAGTGCTACAGTCTCTGGAAACACCATATATTTT
TRBJ1-5	NA	TRBV15	NA	CATSIAGNSNQPQHF	TGTGCCACCAGCATAGCGGGGAATAGCAATCAGCCCCAGCATTTT
TRBJ2-7	NA	TRBV20-1	NA	CSARQVSYEQYF	TGCAGTGCTAGACAGGTTTCCTACGAGCAGTACTTC
TRBJ2-3	NA	TRBV20-1	NA	CSARDTDYSTDTQYF	TGCAGTGCTAGAGATACCGACTACAGCACAGATACGCAGTATTTT
TRBJ1-2	NA	TRBV10-3	few	CAISPGPILEGYTF	TGTGCCATCAGCCCGGGACCCATCCTGGAAGGCTACACCTTC
TRBJ2-2	NA	TRBV25-1	NA	CASSNTGNTGELFF	TGTGCCAGCAGTAATACGGGAAACACCGGGGAGCTGTTTTTT
TRBJ2-1	NA	TRBV4-1	NA	CASSRAWGNEQFF	TGCGCCAGCAGCCGAGCCTGGGGCAATGAGCAGTTCTTC
TRBJ2-1	NA	TRBV7-2	NA	CASSLSLVSYNEQFF	TGTGCCAGCAGCTTATCTCTAGTCTCCTACAATGAGCAGTTCTTC
TRBJ2-3	NA	TRBV11-2	few	CASSSQKTDTQYF	TGTGCCAGCAGCTCCCAAAAGACAGATACGCAGTATTTT
TRBJ2-2	TRBD1	TRBV12-3/TRBV12-4	NA	CASSLFGTGITGELFF	TGTGCCAGCAGTCTGTTCGGGACAGGGATCACCGGGGAGCTGTTTTTT
TRBJ2-1	TRBD2	TRBV20-1	NA	CSAKTSSNEQFF	TGCAGTGCAAAGACTAGCAGCAATGAGCAGTTCTTC
TRBJ2-3	NA	TRBV24-1	few	CATSVGRSGTDTQYF	TGTGCCACCAGTGTAGGAAGGAGCGGCACAGATACGCAGTATTTT
TRBJ2-1	NA	TRBV18	NA	CASSPPFGSGGYNEQFF	TGTGCCAGCTCACCACCGTTCGGATCTGGCGGATACAATGAGCAGTTCTTC
TRBJ1-5	TRBD1	TRBV12-3/TRBV12-4	NA	CASSWGQPGNQPQHF	TGTGCCAGCAGTTGGGGACAGCCTGGCAATCAGCCCCAGCATTTT
TRBJ1-6	NA	TRBV12-3/TRBV12-4	NA	CASWDQAITLHF	TGTGCCAGCTGGGACCAGGCTATTACCCTCCACTTT